One sample yielded the 26 T cell receptor beta chains listed below, sequenced in a study of response to subunit inactivated influenza vaccine. MiXCR, applied by TCRdb to the RT-PCR reads, yields one record per CDR3 protein. The sample records hundreds of thousands of distinct CDR3 sequences, approximately 15% being singletons. The input for sequencing was PBMCs from blood, taken 14 days before vaccination. These receptor sequences come from a man in his forties or fifties who received an inactivated influenza vaccine.

This sequence joins TRBV4-3 and TRBJ2-7; TRBD1 is a possible D gene (5 bases). Trimming pared 4 bases from V and 2 bases from J, leaving 15 bases between. The CDR3 sequence is 15 residues long. CDR1 and CDR2 from the germline V gene are LGHNA and YSLEER. The CDR3 DNA sequence: TGCGCCAGCAGCCGAGGCAGGGTGGGGACCTACGAGCAGTACTTC. This encodes CASSRGRVGTYEQYF.

The chain combines TRBV6-2 or TRBV6-3 with TRBJ2-1, with D perhaps matching TRBD1 (6 bases). Trimming removed 2 bases from V and 3 bases from J, with 14 bases in between. Per the germline V gene, CDR1 is MNHEY and CDR2 is SVGEGT. The CDR3 extends over 16 amino acids. The DNA for the CDR3 is TGTGCCAGCAGTTACGGGGGCACACCCCTCTACAATGAGCAGTTCTTC. It codes for CASSYGGTPLYNEQFF.

This clonotype has just a few counts. The chain recombines TRBV6-2 or TRBV6-3 with TRBJ2-3, with 14 nucleotides matching TRBD2. Germline-derived CDR1 and CDR2 are MNHEY and SVGEGT. This CDR3 spans 15 amino acids. J gave up 2 bases and V 9 bases, and 4 bases lay outside the gene matches. CDR3 DNA sequence: TGTGCCAGTCGACTAGCGGGGGGGAACACAGATACGCAGTATTTT. Protein product: CASRLAGGNTDTQYF.

This clonotype was counted only a few times. The chain carries TRBV10-3 and TRBJ2-7; the match to TRBD1 covers 7 bases. The CDR3 is made up of 16 amino acids. Germline V lookup: CDR1 ENHRY, CDR2 SYGVKD. J gave up 2 bases and V 5 bases, and 12 bases lay outside the gene matches. CDR3 nucleotide sequence: TGTGCCATCAGTCCCGAGTTGCGGCAGGGGGCCTACGAGCAGTACTTC. Translated, it gives CAISPELRQGAYEQYF.

This rearrangement joins TRBV5-6 to TRBJ2-1; 9 nucleotides agree with TRBD1. The trim removed 4 bases at V and 8 bases at J, leaving 10 bases unmatched. CDR1 is SGHDT and CDR2 is YYEEEE in the germline V gene. The CDR3 is 15 residues long. The CDR3 nucleotides are TGTGCCAGCAGCCTTCTCCGGGACAGGGCCCATGAGCAGTTCTTC. As protein: CASSLLRDRAHEQFF. Full variable domain (remainder filled in from reference TRBV5-6 and TRBJ2-1): DAGVTQSPTHLIKTRGQQVTLRCSPKSGHDTVSWYQQALGQGPQFIFQYYEEEERQRGNFPDRFSGHQFPNYSSELNVNALLLGDSALYLCASSLLRDRAHEQFFGPGTRLTVL.

J is TRBJ2-7 and V is TRBV12-3 or TRBV12-4; D is uncertain. The V and J ends lost 2 bases and 6 bases respectively, with 5 bases between them. The CDR3 consists of 11 residues. CDR3 region: CASSLMGEQYF. The CDR3 nucleotides read TGTGCCAGCAGTTTAATGGGCGAGCAGTACTTC.

The chain has TRBV6-1 and TRBJ1-1; 9 bases align to TRBD1. The CDR3 has 15 amino acids. Germline V gene lookup returns CDR1 MNHNS and CDR2 SASEGT. With 10 bases clipped from V and 0 bases from J, the junction kept 9 bases outside the gene matches. The CDR3: CATGQGGFLNTEAFF. The CDR3 DNA follows: TGTGCCACGGGACAGGGAGGGTTCCTGAACACTGAAGCTTTCTTT.

As concerns this clonotype: A much more abundant neighbour one base away suggests this may be a read error. The chain links TRBV28 to TRBJ2-3, with 11 bases lining up with TRBD2. CDR1 and CDR2 from the germline V gene are MDHEN and SYDVKM. CDR3 length: 15 residues. The ends lost 6 bases at V and 2 bases at J; junction bases unmatched: 4. CDR3 residues: CASRASGRPTDTQYF. DNA of the CDR3: TGTGCCAGCAGGGCTAGCGGGAGGCCCACAGATACGCAGTATTTT.

The chain employs TRBV27 and TRBJ2-7; 8 bases match TRBD2. Trimming cost V 4 bases and J 8 bases; bases outside gene matches: 19. CDR1 and CDR2 from the germline V gene are MNHEY and SMNVEV (reference sequence). This CDR3 has 17 amino acids. The DNA for the CDR3 is TGTGCCAGCAGTTCACACGCCCGTACTAGCGGCGAATGGAAGCAGTACTTC. Amino acid sequence: CASSSHARTSGEWKQYF.

The gene calls are TRBV12-3 or TRBV12-4 and TRBJ2-5; D unresolved. Trimming left V 5 bases short and J 0 bases short, with 7 bases between. This CDR3 comprises 13 residues. CDR3 coding DNA: TGTGCCAGCAGTGGACCGGACCAAGAGACCCAGTACTTC. Its protein is CASSGPDQETQYF.

The rearrangement joins TRBV6-5 to TRBJ2-7; 7 bases are a match to TRBD1. CDR1 is MNHEY, CDR2 SVGAGI, per germline. The junction had 5 bases not matched to a gene; V was cut back by 4 bases and J by 5 bases. The CDR3 extends over 13 amino acids. CDR3 region: CASSSTGIHEQYF. The CDR3 coding sequence is TGTGCCAGCAGTTCGACAGGGATCCACGAGCAGTACTTC.

This clonotype appeared a few times. The V call is TRBV12-3 or TRBV12-4, the J call TRBJ1-2, with D possibly TRBD1 on 5 matching bases. This CDR3 has 15 amino acids. With 3 bases removed from V and 4 bases from J, the gap between germline ends came to 15 bases. The CDR3 loop reads CASSLGGQRGYGYTF. Here the CDR3 DNA reads TGTGCCAGCAGTTTGGGAGGTCAAAGGGGCTATGGCTACACCTTC.

The V and J genes are TRBV2 and TRBJ2-7; perhaps TRBD1 as D (5 bases). Germline CDR1 reads SNHLY; CDR2 reads FYNNEI. Trimming cost V 6 bases and J 3 bases, with 15 bases left between them. The CDR3 has 14 amino acids. The CDR3, as DNA: TGTGCCAGCAGGGACCCTAGGGGCGTCTACGAGCAGTACTTC. Residues: CASRDPRGVYEQYF.

The chain links TRBV7-9 to TRBJ1-1, with TRBD1 as a possible D gene (5 bases). Germline V gene data show CDR1 as SEHNR and CDR2 as FQNEAQ (reference sequence). V was trimmed by 2 bases and J by 0 bases, leaving 13 bases between them. This CDR3 has 16 amino acids. CDR3 residues: CASSLSSGKMNTEAFF. In nucleotides, the CDR3 is TGTGCCAGCAGCTTATCATCAGGGAAAATGAACACTGAAGCTTTCTTT.

The J gene is TRBJ1-3, the V gene TRBV7-8; TRBD1 matches at 12 bases. With 5 bases clipped from V and 3 bases from J, the junction kept 14 bases outside the gene matches. This CDR3 spans 19 amino acids. Germline-derived CDR1 and CDR2 are SGHVS and FQNEAQ. CDR3 DNA: TGTGCCAGCAGCCGCCACCGGGACAGGGGGCGCAGGAGTGGAAACACCATATATTTT. Amino acid sequence: CASSRHRDRGRRSGNTIYF.

This chain uses TRBV7-2 with TRBJ2-1; possibly TRBD1 or TRBD2 for D (5 bases each). V gave up 3 bases and J gave up 9 bases, with 15 bases separating them. This CDR3 spans 14 amino acids. CDR1 is SGHTA, CDR2 FQGNSA, per germline. The CDR3 bases are TGTGCCAGCAGCTTGGGGACCTCACAGAGTGAGCAGTTCTTC. Protein product: CASSLGTSQSEQFF.

V gene TRBV5-4 combines with J gene TRBJ2-3, with no clear D. CDR1 is SGHNT, CDR2 YYREEE, per germline (reference sequence). V lost 4 bases and J lost 3, with 12 bases in between. This CDR3 spans 14 amino acids. The CDR3 region has the DNA TGTGCCAGCAGCAGTATAGGGAAAACAGATACGCAGTATTTT. Translated, it gives CASSSIGKTDTQYF.

This clonotype was detected a few times. The chain joins TRBV25-1 to TRBJ2-2; D is undetermined. CDR1 is MGHDK, CDR2 SYGVNS, per germline. CDR3 size: 15 residues. Trimming left V 6 bases short and J 2 bases short, with 13 bases between. Here the CDR3 DNA reads TGTGCCAGCAGGGCGCCTGGGCGCAACACCGGGGAGCTGTTTTTT. This gives the protein CASRAPGRNTGELFF.

This clonotype was detected many times. The junction shows a germline mismatch at one end, possibly a read error. The chain joins TRBV20-1 to TRBJ1-1; no clear D. CDR3 length: 11 amino acids. Germline-derived CDR1 and CDR2 are DFQATT and SNEGSKA (reference sequence). CDR3 sequence (DNA): TGCAGTGCTAGAGATGCCCCGAGGGAGATATTT. Its protein is CSARDAPREIF.

The rearrangement uses TRBV29-1 and TRBJ2-5; D might be TRBD1 (6 bases). Trimming shortened V by 5 bases and J by 9 bases, and 19 bases separated the two germline ends. The CDR3 has 13 residues. Germline values: CDR1 SQVTM, CDR2 ANQGSEA. CDR3 protein: CSVLSTGGAAQYF. As DNA, the CDR3 is TGCAGCGTTCTTTCGACAGGAGGAGCGGCCCAGTACTTC.

The J gene is TRBJ2-7, the V gene TRBV12-3 or TRBV12-4, with D hard to call. The ends were cut back, 3 bases at V and 3 bases at J, with 12 bases in the middle. The CDR3 has 14 amino acids. The chain's CDR3 is CASSFTVRGYEQYF. The CDR3 nucleotides read TGTGCCAGCAGTTTTACCGTACGCGGCTACGAGCAGTACTTC.

V usage is TRBV7-2 and J usage is TRBJ2-2; possibly TRBD1 for D (6 bases). CDR3 size: 16 residues. Germline V gene sequence: CDR1 SGHTA, CDR2 FQGNSA. Trimming pared 4 bases from V and 6 bases from J, leaving 18 bases between. The CDR3, as DNA: TGTGCCAGCAGCTCCTCAGGGGAGTATTCCGCCGGGGAGCTGTTTTTT. Translation: CASSSSGEYSAGELFF.

The chain combines TRBV2 with TRBJ1-1; tentative D call: TRBD1 (5 bases). Germline CDR1 SNHLY, CDR2 FYNNEI. CDR3 length: 14 amino acids. V gave up 6 bases and J gave up 3 bases, with 14 bases separating them. The CDR3 sequence is CASSQGHPDTEAFF. Here the CDR3 DNA reads TGTGCCAGCAGCCAAGGACATCCGGACACTGAAGCTTTCTTT.

This clonotype was recorded only once. This chain uses TRBV20-1 with TRBJ2-7; the D is unclear. V dropped 5 bases and J dropped 3 bases, with 11 bases sitting between them. The germline gives CDR1 DFQATT, CDR2 SNEGSKA (reference sequence). The CDR3 consists of 12 residues. The CDR3 sequence is CSARLPDYEQYF. In nucleotides, the CDR3 is TGCAGTGCTCGTCTCCCCGACTACGAGCAGTACTTC.

This clonotype was counted many times. The gene calls are TRBV12-3 or TRBV12-4 and TRBJ2-1, with D maybe TRBD1 (6 bases). The CDR3 is made up of 15 amino acids. The germline V and J ends were trimmed by 6 bases and 1 base, with 13 bases remaining between them. CDR3 in amino acids: CASSPPGQSYNEQFF. CDR3 DNA sequence: TGTGCCAGCAGCCCACCTGGACAGTCCTACAATGAGCAGTTCTTC.

The table lists this clonotype with a few counts. This chain connects TRBV9 to TRBJ2-7, with 8 bases aligning to TRBD2. Germline V CDR1 and CDR2: SGDLS, YYNGEE. CDR3 length: 15 residues. The V gene end was trimmed by 0 bases and the J gene end by 5 bases; junction bases not matched to a gene: 7. The CDR3 sequence: CASSVAGGRFDEQYF. CDR3 sequence (DNA): TGTGCCAGCAGCGTAGCCGGCGGGAGGTTCGACGAGCAGTACTTC.